This T cell receptor beta chain was observed in a study of blood T cell repertoires in COVID-19. Sequencing used immunoSEQ multiplex PCR; TCRdb keeps in-frame clones, though not all of them. The sample contains 400,000 to 550,000 clones, around 88% of which appear only once. The ends were cut back, 2 bases at V and 5 bases at J, with 13 bases in the middle. CDR1 and CDR2 from the germline V gene are GTSNPN and SVGIG (reference sequence). The CDR3 contains 14 residues. The clonotype originates from a woman aged 25 to 45 with acute or convalescent COVID-19. The specimen sequenced was peripheral blood. The chain joins TRBV30 to TRBJ2-1; D remains unclear. DNA of the CDR3: TGTGCCTGGAGTCCAGTATACCGTAACAATGAGCAGTTCTTC. It codes for CAWSPVYRNNEQFF.